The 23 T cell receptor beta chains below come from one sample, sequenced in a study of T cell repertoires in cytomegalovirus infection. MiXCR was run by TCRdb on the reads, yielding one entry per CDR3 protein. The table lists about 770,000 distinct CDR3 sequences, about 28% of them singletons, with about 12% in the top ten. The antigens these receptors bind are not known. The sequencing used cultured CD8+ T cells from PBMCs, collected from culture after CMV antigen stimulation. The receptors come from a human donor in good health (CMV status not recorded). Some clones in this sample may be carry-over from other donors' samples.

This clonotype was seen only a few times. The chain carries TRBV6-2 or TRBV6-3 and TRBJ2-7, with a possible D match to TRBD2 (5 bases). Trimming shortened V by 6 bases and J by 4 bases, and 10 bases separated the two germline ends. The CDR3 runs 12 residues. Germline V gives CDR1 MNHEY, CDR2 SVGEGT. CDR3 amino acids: CASRTEGYEQYF. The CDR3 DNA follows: TGTGCCAGCAGGACCGAGGGTTACGAGCAGTACTTC.

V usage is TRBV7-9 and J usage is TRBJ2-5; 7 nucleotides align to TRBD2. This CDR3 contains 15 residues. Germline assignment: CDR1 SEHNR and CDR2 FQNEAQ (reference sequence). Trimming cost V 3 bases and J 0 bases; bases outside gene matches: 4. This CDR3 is CASSFMAGDQETQYF. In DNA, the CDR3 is TGTGCCAGCAGCTTTATGGCGGGGGACCAAGAGACCCAGTACTTC.

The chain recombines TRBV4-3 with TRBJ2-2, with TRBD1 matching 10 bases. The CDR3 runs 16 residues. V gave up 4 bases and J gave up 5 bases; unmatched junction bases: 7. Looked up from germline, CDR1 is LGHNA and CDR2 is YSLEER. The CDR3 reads CASSPRTGGSTGELFF. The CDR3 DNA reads TGCGCCAGCAGCCCTCGGACAGGGGGGTCTACCGGGGAGCTGTTTTTT.

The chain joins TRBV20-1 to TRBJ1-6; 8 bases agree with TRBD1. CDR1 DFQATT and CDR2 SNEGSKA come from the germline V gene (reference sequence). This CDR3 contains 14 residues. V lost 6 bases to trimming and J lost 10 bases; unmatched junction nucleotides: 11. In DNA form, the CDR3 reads TGCAGTGCAGGGGACAGGAACTTACAATCACCCCTCCACTTT. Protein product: CSAGDRNLQSPLHF.

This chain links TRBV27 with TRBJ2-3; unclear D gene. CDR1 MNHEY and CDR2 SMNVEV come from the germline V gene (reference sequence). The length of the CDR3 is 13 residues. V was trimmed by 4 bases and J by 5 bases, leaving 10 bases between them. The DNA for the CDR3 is TGTGCCAGCAGTTCATCAGTAAAAGATACGCAGTATTTT. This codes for CASSSSVKDTQYF.

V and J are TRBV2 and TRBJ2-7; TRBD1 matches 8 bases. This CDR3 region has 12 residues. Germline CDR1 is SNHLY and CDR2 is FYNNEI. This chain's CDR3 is CGQQSGQGRQYF. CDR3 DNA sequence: TGTGGCCAGCAGTCTGGACAGGGACGGCAGTACTTC.

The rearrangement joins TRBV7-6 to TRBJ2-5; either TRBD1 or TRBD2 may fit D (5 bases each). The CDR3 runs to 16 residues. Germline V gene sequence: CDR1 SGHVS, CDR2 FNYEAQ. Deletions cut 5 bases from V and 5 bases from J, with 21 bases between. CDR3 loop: CASSLWARGPEETQYF. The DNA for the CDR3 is TGTGCCAGCAGCCTTTGGGCCCGGGGCCCAGAGGAGACCCAGTACTTC.

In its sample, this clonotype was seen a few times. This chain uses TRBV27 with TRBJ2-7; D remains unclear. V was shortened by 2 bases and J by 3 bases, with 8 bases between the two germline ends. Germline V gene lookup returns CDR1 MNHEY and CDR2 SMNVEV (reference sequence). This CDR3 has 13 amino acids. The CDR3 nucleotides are TGTGCCAGCAGTTTAACTCCAAACTACGAGCAGTACGTC. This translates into CASSLTPNYEQYV.

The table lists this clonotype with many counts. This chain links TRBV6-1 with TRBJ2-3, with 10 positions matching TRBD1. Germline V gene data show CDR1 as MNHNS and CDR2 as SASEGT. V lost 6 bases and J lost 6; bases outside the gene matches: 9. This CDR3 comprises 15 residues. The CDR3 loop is CASSPGTGDKDTQYF. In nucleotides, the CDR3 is TGTGCCAGCAGCCCCGGGACAGGGGATAAGGATACGCAGTATTTT.

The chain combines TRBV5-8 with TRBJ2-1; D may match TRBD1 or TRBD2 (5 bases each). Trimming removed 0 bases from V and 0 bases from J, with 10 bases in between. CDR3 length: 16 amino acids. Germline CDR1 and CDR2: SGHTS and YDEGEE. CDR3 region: CASSLGGKSSYNEQFF. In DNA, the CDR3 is TGTGCCAGCAGCTTGGGGGGGAAGAGCTCCTACAATGAGCAGTTCTTC.

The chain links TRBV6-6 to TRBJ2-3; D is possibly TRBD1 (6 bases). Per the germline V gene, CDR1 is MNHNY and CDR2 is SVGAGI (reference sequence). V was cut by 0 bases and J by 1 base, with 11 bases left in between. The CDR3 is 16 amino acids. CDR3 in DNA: TGTGCCAGCAGTTACTCTCTGAGACAGGGCACAGATACGCAGTATTTT. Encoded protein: CASSYSLRQGTDTQYF.

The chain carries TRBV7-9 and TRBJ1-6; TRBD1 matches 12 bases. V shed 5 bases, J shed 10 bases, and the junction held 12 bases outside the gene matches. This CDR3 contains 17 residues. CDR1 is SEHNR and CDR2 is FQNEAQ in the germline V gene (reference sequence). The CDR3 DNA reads TGTGCCAGCAGCAACCCGGGACAGGGGGCCGAGAAATCACCCCTCCACTTT. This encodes CASSNPGQGAEKSPLHF. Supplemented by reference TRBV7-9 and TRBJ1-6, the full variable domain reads DTGVSQNPRHKITKRGQNVTFRCDPISEHNRLYWYRQTLGQGPEFLTYFQNEAQLEKSRLLSDRFSAERPKGSFSTLEIQRTEQGDSAMYLCASSNPGQGAEKSPLHFGNGTRLTVT.

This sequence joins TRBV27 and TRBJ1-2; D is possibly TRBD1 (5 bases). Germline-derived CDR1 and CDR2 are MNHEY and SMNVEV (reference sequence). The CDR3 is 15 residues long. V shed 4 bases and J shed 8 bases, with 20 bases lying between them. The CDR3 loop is CASSYGGRAVTGYTF. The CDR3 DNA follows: TGTGCCAGCAGTTACGGGGGGAGAGCGGTAACCGGCTACACCTTC.

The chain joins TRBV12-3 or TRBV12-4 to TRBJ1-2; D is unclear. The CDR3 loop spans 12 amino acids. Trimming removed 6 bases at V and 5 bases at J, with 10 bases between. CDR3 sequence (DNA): TGTGCCAGCAGCCTGACACGTTATGGCTACACCTTC. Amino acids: CASSLTRYGYTF.

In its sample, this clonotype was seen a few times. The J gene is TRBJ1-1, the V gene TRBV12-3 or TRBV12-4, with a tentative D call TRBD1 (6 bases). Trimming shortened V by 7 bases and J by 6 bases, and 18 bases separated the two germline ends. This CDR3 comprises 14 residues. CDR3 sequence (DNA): TGTGCCAGCACCCCTTTCAGGGGCGTACCTGAAGCTTTCTTT. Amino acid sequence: CASTPFRGVPEAFF.

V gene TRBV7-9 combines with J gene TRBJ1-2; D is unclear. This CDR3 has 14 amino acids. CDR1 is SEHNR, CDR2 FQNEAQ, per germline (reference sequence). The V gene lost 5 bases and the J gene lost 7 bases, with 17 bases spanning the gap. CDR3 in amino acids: CASSPPETRSGYTF. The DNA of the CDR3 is TGTGCCAGCAGCCCGCCTGAAACGAGGAGTGGCTACACCTTC. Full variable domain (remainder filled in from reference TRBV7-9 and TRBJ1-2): DTGVSQNPRHKITKRGQNVTFRCDPISEHNRLYWYRQTLGQGPEFLTYFQNEAQLEKSRLLSDRFSAERPKGSFSTLEIQRTEQGDSAMYLCASSPPETRSGYTFGSGTRLTVV.

The CDR3 is CANGQGYEQYF. The CDR3 DNA reads TGTGCCAACGGACAGGGTTACGAGCAGTACTTC. The chain carries TRBV6-2 or TRBV6-3 and TRBJ2-7; 8 nucleotides line up with TRBD1. The J segment lost 4 bases and the V segment lost 10 bases, leaving 3 bases of the junction unmatched. CDR3 length: 11 amino acids. Looked up from germline, CDR1 is MNHEY and CDR2 is SVGEGT.

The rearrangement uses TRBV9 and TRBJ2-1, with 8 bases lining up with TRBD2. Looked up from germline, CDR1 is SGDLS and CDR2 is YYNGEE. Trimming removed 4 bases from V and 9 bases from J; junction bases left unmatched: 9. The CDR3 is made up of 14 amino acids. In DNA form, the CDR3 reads TGTGCCAGCAGCCCCGGGACTAGTCGACGTGAGCAGTTCTTC. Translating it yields CASSPGTSRREQFF.

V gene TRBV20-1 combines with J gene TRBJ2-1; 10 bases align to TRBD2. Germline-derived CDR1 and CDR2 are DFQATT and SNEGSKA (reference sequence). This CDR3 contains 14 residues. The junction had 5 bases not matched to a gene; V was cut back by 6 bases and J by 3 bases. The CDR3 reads CSALAGANYNEQFF. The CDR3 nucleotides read TGCAGTGCCCTAGCGGGGGCAAACTACAATGAGCAGTTCTTC.

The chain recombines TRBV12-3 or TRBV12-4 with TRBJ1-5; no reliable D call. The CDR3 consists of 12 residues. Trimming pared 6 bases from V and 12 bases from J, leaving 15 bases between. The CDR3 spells CASRPDNGFQHF. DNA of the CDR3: TGTGCCAGCAGACCTGATAACGGCTTCCAGCATTTT.

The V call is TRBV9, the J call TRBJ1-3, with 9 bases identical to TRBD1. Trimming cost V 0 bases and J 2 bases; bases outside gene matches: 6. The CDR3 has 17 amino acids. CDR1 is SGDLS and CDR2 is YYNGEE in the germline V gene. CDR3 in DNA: TGTGCCAGCAGCGTAGCCCCCGGGACAGGGACTGGAAACACCATATATTTT. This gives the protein CASSVAPGTGTGNTIYF.

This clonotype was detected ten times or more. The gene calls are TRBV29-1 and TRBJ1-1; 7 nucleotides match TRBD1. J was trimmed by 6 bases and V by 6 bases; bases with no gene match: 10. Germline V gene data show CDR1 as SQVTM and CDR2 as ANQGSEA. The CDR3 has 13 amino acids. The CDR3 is CSVDTLQGSEAFF. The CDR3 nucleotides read TGCAGCGTCGATACCCTACAGGGGTCTGAAGCTTTCTTT.

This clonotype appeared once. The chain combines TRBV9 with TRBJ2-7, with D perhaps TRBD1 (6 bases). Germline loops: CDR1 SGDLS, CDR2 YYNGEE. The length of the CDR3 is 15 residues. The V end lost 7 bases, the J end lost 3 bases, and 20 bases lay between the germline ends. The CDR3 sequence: CASGGSGQGGYEQYF. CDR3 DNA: TGTGCCAGCGGAGGATCGGGACAAGGAGGCTACGAGCAGTACTTC.